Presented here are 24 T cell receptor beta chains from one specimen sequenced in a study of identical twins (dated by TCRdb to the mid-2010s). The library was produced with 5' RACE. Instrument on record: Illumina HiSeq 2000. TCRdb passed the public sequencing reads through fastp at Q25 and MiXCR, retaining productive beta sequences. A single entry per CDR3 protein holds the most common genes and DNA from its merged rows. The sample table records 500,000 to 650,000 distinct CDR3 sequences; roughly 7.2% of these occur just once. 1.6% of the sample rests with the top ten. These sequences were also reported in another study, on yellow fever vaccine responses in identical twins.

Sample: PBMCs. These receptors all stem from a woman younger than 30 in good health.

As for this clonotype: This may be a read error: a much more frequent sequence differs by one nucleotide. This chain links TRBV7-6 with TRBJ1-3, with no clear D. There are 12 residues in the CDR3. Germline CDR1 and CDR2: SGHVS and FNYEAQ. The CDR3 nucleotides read TGTGCCTGCTGGCTCTCTGGAAACTCCATATATTTT. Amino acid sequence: CACWLSGNSIYF.

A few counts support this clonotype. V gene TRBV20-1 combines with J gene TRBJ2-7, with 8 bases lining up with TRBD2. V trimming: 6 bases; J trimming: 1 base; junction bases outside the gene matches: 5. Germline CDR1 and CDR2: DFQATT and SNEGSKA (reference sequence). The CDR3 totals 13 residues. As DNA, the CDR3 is TGCAGTGCCAATAGCGGGAAATCCTACGAGCAGTACTTC. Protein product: CSANSGKSYEQYF.

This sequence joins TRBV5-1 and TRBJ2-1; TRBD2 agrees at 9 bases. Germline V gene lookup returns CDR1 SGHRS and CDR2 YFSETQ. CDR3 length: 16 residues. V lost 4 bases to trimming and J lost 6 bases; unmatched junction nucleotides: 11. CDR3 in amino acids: CASSPRGREGINEQFF. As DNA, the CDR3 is TGCGCCAGCAGCCCCCGGGGGCGGGAGGGCATCAATGAGCAGTTCTTC.

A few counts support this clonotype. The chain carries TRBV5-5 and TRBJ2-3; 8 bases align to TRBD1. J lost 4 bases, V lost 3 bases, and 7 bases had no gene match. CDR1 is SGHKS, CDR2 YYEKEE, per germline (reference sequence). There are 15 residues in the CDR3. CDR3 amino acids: CASSYDRGFPDTQYF. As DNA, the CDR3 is TGTGCCAGCAGCTACGACAGGGGCTTCCCAGATACGCAGTATTTT.

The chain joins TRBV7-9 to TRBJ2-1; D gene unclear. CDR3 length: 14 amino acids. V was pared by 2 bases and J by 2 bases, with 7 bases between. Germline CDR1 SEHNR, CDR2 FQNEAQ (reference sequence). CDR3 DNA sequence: TGTGCCAGCAGCTTAAGTACCCCCTACAATGAGCAGTTCTTC. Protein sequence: CASSLSTPYNEQFF.

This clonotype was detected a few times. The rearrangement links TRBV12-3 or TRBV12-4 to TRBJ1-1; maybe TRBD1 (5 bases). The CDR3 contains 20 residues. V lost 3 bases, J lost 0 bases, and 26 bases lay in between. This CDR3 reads CASSFQGESWRPGMNTEAFF. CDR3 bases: TGTGCCAGCAGTTTTCAGGGCGAATCATGGCGTCCGGGAATGAACACTGAAGCTTTCTTT.

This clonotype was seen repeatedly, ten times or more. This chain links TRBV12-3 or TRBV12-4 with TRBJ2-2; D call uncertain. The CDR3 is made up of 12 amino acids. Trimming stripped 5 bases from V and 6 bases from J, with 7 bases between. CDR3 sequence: CASSPTSGELFF. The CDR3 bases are TGTGCCAGCAGTCCGACATCCGGGGAGCTGTTTTTT.

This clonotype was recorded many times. In nucleotides, the CDR3 is TGTGCCAGCAGCCGAAGACCGCCTGGGGAAAAACTGTTTTTT. This codes for CASSRRPPGEKLFF. The chain combines TRBV28 with TRBJ1-4; the D is unclear. Germline values: CDR1 MDHEN, CDR2 SYDVKM. Deletions cut 6 bases from V and 8 bases from J, with 16 bases between. This CDR3 region has 14 residues.

The CDR3 sequence: CAISERGFYNEQFF. DNA for the CDR3: TGTGCCATCAGTGAGAGGGGATTCTACAATGAGCAGTTCTTC. The V call is TRBV10-3, the J call TRBJ2-1; perhaps TRBD1 as D (5 bases). This CDR3 has 14 amino acids. V was cut by 2 bases and J by 3 bases, with 8 bases left in between. CDR1 and CDR2 (germline): ENHRY, SYGVKD.

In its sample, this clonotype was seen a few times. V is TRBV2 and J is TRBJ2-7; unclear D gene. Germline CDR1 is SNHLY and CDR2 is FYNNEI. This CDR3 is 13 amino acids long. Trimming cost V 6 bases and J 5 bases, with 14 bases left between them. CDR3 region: CASRRMGTHEQYF. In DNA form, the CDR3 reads TGTGCCAGCAGACGTATGGGCACGCACGAGCAGTACTTC.

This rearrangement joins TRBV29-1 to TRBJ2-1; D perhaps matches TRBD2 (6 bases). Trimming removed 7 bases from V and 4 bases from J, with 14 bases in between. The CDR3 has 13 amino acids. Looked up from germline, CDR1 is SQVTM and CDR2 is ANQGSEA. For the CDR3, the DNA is TGCAGCGGATGTGGGGGGACTTACAATGAGCAGTTCTTC. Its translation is CSGCGGTYNEQFF.

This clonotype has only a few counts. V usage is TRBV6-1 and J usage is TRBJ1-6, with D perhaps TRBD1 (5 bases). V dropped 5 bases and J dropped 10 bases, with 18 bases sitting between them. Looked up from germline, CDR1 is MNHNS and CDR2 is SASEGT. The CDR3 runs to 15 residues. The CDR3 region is CASSPDRGGGSPLHF. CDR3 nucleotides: TGTGCCAGCAGTCCCGATCGGGGCGGCGGGTCACCCCTCCACTTT.

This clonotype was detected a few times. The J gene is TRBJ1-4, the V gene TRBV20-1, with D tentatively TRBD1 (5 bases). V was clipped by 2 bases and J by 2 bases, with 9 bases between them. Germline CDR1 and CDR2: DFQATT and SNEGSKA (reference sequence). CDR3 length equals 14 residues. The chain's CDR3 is CSARRGHTNEKLFF. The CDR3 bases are TGCAGTGCTAGACGAGGACACACTAATGAAAAACTGTTTTTT.

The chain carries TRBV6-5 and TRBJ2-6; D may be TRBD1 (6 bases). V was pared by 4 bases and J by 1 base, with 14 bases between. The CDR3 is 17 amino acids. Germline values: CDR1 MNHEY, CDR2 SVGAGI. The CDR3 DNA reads TGTGCCAGCAGTTCGTCCCTTACAGGGTCTGGGGCCAACGTCCTGACTTTC. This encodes CASSSSLTGSGANVLTF.

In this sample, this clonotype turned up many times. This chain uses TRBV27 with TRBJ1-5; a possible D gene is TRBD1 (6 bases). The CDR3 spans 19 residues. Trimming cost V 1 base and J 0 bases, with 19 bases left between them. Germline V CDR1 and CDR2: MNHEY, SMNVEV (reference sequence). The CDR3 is CASSLFPPRTDNSNQPQHF. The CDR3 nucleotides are TGTGCCAGCAGTTTATTTCCCCCACGGACAGACAATAGCAATCAGCCCCAGCATTTT.

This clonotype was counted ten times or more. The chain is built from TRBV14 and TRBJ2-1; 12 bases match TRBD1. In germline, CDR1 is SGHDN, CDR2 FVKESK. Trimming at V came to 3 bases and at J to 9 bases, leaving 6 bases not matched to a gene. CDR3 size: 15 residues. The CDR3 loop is CASSHRDRGLGEQFF. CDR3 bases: TGTGCCAGCAGCCATAGGGACAGGGGGCTTGGTGAGCAGTTCTTC.

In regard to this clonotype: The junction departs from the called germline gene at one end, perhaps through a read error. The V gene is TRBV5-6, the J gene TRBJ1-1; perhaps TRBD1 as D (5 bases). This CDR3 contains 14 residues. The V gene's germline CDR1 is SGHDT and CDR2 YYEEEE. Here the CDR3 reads CAISPGLPNSEAFF. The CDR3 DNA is TGTGCCATCAGCCCGGGACTCCCGAACTCTGAAGCTTTCTTT.

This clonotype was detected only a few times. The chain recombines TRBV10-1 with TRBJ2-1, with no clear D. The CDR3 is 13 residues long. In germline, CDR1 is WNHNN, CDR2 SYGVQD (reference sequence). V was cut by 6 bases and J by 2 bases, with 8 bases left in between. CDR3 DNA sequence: TGCGCCAGCAGCGACCGGACCTACAATGAGCAGTTCTTC. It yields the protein CASSDRTYNEQFF.

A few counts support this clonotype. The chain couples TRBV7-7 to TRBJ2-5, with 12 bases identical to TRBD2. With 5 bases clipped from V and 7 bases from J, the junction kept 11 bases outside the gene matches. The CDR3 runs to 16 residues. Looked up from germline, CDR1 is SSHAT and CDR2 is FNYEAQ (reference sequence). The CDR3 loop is CASSPSSSGGGGTQYF. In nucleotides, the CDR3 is TGTGCCAGCAGCCCCTCTTCTAGCGGGGGGGGAGGGACCCAGTACTTC.

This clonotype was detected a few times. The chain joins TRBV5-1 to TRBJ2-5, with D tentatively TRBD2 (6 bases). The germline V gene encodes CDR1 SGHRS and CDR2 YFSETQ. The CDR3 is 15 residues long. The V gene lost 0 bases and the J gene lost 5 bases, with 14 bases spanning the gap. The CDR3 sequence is CASSLGVTGEETQYF. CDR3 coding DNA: TGCGCCAGCAGCTTGGGGGTTACGGGAGAGGAGACCCAGTACTTC.

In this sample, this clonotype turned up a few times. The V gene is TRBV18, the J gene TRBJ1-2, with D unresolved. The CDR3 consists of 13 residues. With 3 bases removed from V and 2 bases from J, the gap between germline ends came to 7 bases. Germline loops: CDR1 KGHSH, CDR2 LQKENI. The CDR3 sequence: CASSPYGNYGYTF. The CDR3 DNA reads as TGTGCCAGCTCACCTTACGGGAACTATGGCTACACCTTC.

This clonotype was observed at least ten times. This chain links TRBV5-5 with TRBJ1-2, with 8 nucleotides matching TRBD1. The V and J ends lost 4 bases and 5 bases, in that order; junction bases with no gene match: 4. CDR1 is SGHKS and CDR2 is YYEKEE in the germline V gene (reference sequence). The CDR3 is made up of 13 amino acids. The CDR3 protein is CASSAGTGYGYTF. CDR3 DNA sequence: TGTGCCAGCAGCGCAGGGACAGGATATGGCTACACCTTC.

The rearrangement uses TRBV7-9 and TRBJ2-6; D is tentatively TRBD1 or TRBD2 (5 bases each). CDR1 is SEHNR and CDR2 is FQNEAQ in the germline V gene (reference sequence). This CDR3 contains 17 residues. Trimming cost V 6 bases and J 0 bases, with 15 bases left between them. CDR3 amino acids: CASRLGTSRSGANVLTF. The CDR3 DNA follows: TGTGCCAGCAGACTAGGGACCTCCCGCTCTGGGGCCAACGTCCTGACTTTC. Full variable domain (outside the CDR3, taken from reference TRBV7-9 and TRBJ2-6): DTGVSQNPRHKITKRGQNVTFRCDPISEHNRLYWYRQTLGQGPEFLTYFQNEAQLEKSRLLSDRFSAERPKGSFSTLEIQRTEQGDSAMYLCASRLGTSRSGANVLTFGAGSRLTVL.

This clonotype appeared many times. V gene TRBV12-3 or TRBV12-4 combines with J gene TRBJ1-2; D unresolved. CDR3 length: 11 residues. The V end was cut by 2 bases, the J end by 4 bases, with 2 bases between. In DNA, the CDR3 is TGTGCCAGCAGTTTAACCTATGGCTACACCTTC. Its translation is CASSLTYGYTF.